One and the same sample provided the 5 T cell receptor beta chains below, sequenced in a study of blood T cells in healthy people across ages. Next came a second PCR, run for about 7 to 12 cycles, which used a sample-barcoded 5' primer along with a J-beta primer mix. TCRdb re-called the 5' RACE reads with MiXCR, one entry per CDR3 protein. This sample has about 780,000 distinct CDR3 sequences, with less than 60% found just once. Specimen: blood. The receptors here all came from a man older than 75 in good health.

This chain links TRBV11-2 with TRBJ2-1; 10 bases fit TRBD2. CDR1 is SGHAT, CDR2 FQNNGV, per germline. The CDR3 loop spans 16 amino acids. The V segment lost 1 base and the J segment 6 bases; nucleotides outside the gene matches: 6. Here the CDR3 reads CASSLVGTSEGNEQFF. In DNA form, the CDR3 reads TGTGCCAGCAGCTTAGTCGGGACTAGCGAGGGCAATGAGCAGTTCTTC.

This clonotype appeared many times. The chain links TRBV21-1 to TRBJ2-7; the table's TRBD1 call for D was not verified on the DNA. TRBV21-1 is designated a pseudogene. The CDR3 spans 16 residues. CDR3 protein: CASSKEGGDTTYEQYF. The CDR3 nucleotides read TGTGCCAGCAGCAAAGAAGGGGGGGACACGACCTACGAGCAGTACTTC.

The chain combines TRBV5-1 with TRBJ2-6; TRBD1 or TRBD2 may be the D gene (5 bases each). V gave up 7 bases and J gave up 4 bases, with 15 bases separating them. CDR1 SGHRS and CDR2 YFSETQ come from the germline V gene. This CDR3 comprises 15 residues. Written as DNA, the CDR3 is TGCGCCAGCGGTCGTGAGGGGCTCGGGGCCAACGTCCTGACTTTC. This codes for CASGREGLGANVLTF.

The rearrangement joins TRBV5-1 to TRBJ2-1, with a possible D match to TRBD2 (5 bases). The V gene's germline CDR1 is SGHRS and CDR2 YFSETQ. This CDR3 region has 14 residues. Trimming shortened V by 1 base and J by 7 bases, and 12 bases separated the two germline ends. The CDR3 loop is CASSLIAGFNEQFF. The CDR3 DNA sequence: TGCGCCAGCAGCTTGATCGCGGGTTTTAATGAGCAGTTCTTC.

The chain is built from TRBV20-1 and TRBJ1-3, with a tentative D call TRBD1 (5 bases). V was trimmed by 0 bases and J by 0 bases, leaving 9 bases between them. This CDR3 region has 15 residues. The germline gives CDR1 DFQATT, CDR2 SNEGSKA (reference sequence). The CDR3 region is CSARDEGSSGNTIYF. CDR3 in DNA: TGCAGTGCTAGAGATGAGGGGAGCTCTGGAAACACCATATATTTT.